The 5 T cell receptor beta chains given below trace back to one sample, sequenced in a study of blood T cells in healthy people across ages. Next came a second PCR, run for roughly 6 to 11 cycles, which used a sample-barcoded 5' primer along with a J-beta primer mix. TCRdb passed the 5' RACE reads through MiXCR, listing each CDR3 protein once. Of around 780,000 distinct CDR3 sequences listed, 56% are singletons. The sequenced sample was blood. Receptors originate from a man in his forties in good health.

This clonotype has more than one count but fewer than ten. V gene TRBV24-1 combines with J gene TRBJ2-1; the D gene is possibly TRBD2 (5 bases). Trimming stripped 8 bases from V and 10 bases from J, with 14 bases between. CDR3 length equals 12 residues. CDR1 and CDR2 from the germline V gene are KGHDR and SFDVKD. CDR3 in DNA: TGTGCCACCACTACCCCCGAGGGAGAGCAGTTCTTC. It encodes CATTTPEGEQFF.

The chain employs TRBV4-2 and TRBJ1-2, with 7 bases lining up with TRBD1. The CDR3 sequence is 15 residues long. Germline values: CDR1 LGHNA, CDR2 YNFKEQ. Unmatched junction bases numbered 5, after V lost 1 base and J lost 3 bases. In DNA, the CDR3 is TGTGCCAGCAGCCAAGCTGCTGGGACAGACTATGGCTACACCTTC. Protein product: CASSQAAGTDYGYTF.

The chain joins TRBV29-1 to TRBJ2-5; 14 bases align to TRBD2. V lost 6 bases, J lost 7 bases, and 7 bases stayed unmatched. There are 14 residues in the CDR3. Germline V gene sequence: CDR1 SQVTM, CDR2 ANQGSEA. CDR3 sequence reads: CSVGLAGGQGTQYF. CDR3 sequence (DNA): TGCAGCGTAGGACTAGCGGGAGGCCAGGGGACCCAGTACTTC.

The gene calls are TRBV7-2 and TRBJ1-2; D gene unclear. Trimming shortened V by 6 bases and J by 8 bases, and 25 bases separated the two germline ends. The CDR3 is 16 amino acids. Germline V gives CDR1 SGHTA, CDR2 FQGNSA. CDR3 sequence: CASRAPGPEISGGYTF. As DNA, the CDR3 is TGTGCCAGCAGGGCCCCCGGGCCCGAGATATCTGGAGGCTACACCTTC.

The rearrangement joins TRBV5-1 to TRBJ2-7; TRBD1 matches at 9 bases. V lost 3 bases and J lost 7; bases outside the gene matches: 11. Germline CDR1 is SGHRS and CDR2 is YFSETQ. This CDR3 region has 15 residues. For the CDR3, the DNA is TGCGCCAGCAGCTATGGGACAGGGAACCTTTTGGAGCAGTACTTC. Translating it yields CASSYGTGNLLEQYF.